This T cell receptor (beta chain) was recovered during a study of T cell responses to AZD1222 COVID-19 vaccine. Study findings and constraints: Donors were chiefly white British, with a greater number of females, and clonal diversity was perhaps underestimated. Among spike-specific TCRs, nearly half reportedly target unmutated variant regions. It was only after the peak T cell response that any repertoires were sampled.

This clone came up a few times. Its specificity is unknown. Some clones are missing from TCRdb's copy, which holds only in-frame ones; the method was immunoSEQ multiplex PCR. The sample records about 140,000 clones, 91% being singletons. This receptor was identified in an adult in good health. This sample comprised peripheral blood, obtained on day 0 of AZD1222 vaccination.

CDR3 DNA sequence: TGCAGCGTTACCATTGGCAGGGGAGGAGAGACCCAGTACTTC. Translated: CSVTIGRGGETQYF. This chain links TRBV29-1 with TRBJ2-5, with D perhaps being TRBD1 or TRBD2 (6 bases each). The germline V gene encodes CDR1 SQVTM and CDR2 ANQGSEA. Trimming removed 5 bases from V and 4 bases from J, with 17 bases in between. CDR3 length: 14 amino acids. The full variable domain, in which reference TRBV29-1 and TRBJ2-5 provide the parts outside the CDR3, is SAVISQKPSRDICQRGTSLTIQCQVDSQVTMMFWYRQQPGQSLTLIATANQGSEATYESGFVIDKFPISRPNLTFSTLTVSNMSPEDSSIYLCSVTIGRGGETQYFGPGTRLLVL.